Reported below is one TCR beta chain. Its matching antigen is unknown. These data come from a study of cytomegalovirus exposure and HLA in healthy donors. Study-wide results and caveats: Association of a missense DCLRE1C variant with TCR beta V- and J-gene trimming was reported in a later analysis. The majority of CMV-associated TCR beta chains were reported as apparently HLA-restricted in a later analysis. Later work associated fewer than 20,000 TCR beta sequences with HLA alleles at 0.05 false discovery rate.

CDR1 and CDR2 (germline): SQVTM, ANQGSEA. The ends lost 5 bases at V and 0 bases at J; junction bases unmatched: 5. The length of the CDR3 is 14 residues. 60 Vbeta and 13 Jbeta primers were used in PCR. Clones were read by immunoSEQ multiplex PCR, and TCRdb kept only the in-frame ones, dropping some. This table holds approximately 100,000 clones, around 70% found once. Sequencing was carried out using PBMCs. The source of this sequence is a man over 45 in good health and CMV-seronegative. The chain is built from TRBV29-1 and TRBJ1-1; 8 nucleotides align to TRBD1. The CDR3, as DNA: TGCAGCGTTAAGAGGACAGGGCTGAACACTGAAGCTTTCTTT. Translating gives CSVKRTGLNTEAFF.